The 6 T cell receptor beta chains below come from one sample, sequenced in a study of metastatic and nonmetastatic thyroid tumors. TCRdb re-analyzed the PCR reads through MiXCR. The profile shows about 6,200 clones, about 34% of them singletons. Every patient was untreated before thyroid surgery. The sample was adjacent normal tissue. Source of these receptors: a female donor with papillary thyroid cancer or a benign thyroid nodule (not recorded which). Some clones in this sample may be carry-over from other donors' samples.

V gene TRBV20-1 combines with J gene TRBJ1-2; D remains unclear. Trimming removed 0 bases at V and 1 base at J, with 9 bases between. Germline loops: CDR1 DFQATT, CDR2 SNEGSKA (reference sequence). This CDR3 region has 14 residues. DNA for the CDR3: TGCAGTGCTAGAGATATGGCCTATAACTATGGCTACACCTTC. Its translation is CSARDMAYNYGYTF.

V is TRBV4-2 and J is TRBJ1-2; weak D call: TRBD1 (6 bases). Per the germline V gene, CDR1 is LGHNA and CDR2 is YNFKEQ. This CDR3 is built from 15 residues. With 0 bases removed from V and 4 bases from J, the gap between germline ends came to 12 bases. The chain's CDR3 is CASSQDREGVYGYTF. CDR3 nucleotide sequence: TGTGCCAGCAGCCAAGACAGGGAGGGGGTCTATGGCTACACCTTC.

This clone was seen a handful of times. This chain uses TRBV6-1 with TRBJ1-3; D call uncertain. The V gene lost 4 bases and the J gene lost 0 bases, with 10 bases spanning the gap. This CDR3 has 15 amino acids. CDR1 and CDR2 (germline): MNHNS, SASEGT. The CDR3 coding sequence is TGTGCCAGCAGTGGAACAGTGCTCTCTGGAAACACCATATATTTT. As protein: CASSGTVLSGNTIYF.

This clone was counted a few times. The V gene is TRBV2, the J gene TRBJ1-1, with D possibly being TRBD1 (6 bases). Trimming cost V 6 bases and J 0 bases, with 14 bases left between them. Germline V gene sequence: CDR1 SNHLY, CDR2 FYNNEI. The CDR3 spans 15 residues. This chain's CDR3 is CASSEPWGLNTEAFF. Written as DNA, the CDR3 is TGTGCCAGCAGCGAACCCTGGGGGCTGAACACTGAAGCTTTCTTT.

This clone has a handful of counts. The rearrangement links TRBV12-3 or TRBV12-4 to TRBJ1-2; TRBD1 agrees at 9 bases. V shed 1 base, J shed 4 bases, and the junction held 1 base outside the gene matches. The length of the CDR3 is 14 residues. The CDR3: CASSLGTGVYGYTF. CDR3 bases: TGTGCCAGCAGTTTAGGGACAGGGGTCTATGGCTACACCTTC.

The V and J genes are TRBV6-2 or TRBV6-3 and TRBJ2-7, with a weak D call TRBD2 (5 bases). Germline V gene data show CDR1 as MNHEY and CDR2 as SVGEGT. This CDR3 comprises 16 residues. Trimming shortened V by 0 bases and J by 7 bases, and 19 bases separated the two germline ends. Here the CDR3 DNA reads TGTGCCAGCAGTTACTCGTTGGACTTAGGCATGAAAGAGCAGTACTTC. This sequence encodes CASSYSLDLGMKEQYF.